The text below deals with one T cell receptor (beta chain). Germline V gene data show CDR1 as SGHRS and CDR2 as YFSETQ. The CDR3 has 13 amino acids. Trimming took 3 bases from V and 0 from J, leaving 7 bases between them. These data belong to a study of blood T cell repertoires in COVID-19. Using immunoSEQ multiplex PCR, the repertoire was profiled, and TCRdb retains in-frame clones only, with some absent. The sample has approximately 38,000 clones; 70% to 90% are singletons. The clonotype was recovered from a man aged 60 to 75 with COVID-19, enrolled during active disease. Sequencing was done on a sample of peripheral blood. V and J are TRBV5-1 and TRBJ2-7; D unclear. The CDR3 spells CASSSTGSYEQYF. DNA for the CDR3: TGCGCCAGCAGCTCCACCGGCTCCTACGAGCAGTACTTC. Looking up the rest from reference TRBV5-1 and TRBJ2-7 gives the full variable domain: KAGVTQTPRYLIKTRGQQVTLSCSPISGHRSVSWYQQTPGQGLQFLFEYFSETQRNKGNFPGRFSGRQFSNSRSEMNVSTLELGDSALYLCASSSTGSYEQYFGPGTRLTVT.